This TCR beta chain was sequenced for a study of shared clonotypes between healthy human individuals. Study results and limitations: Rarefaction showed sorted-subset sequencing was incomplete despite large depth.

Sequencing was performed with immunoSEQ multiplex PCR; in TCRdb, only in-frame clones are kept and a portion is missing. The sample has about 1.4 million clones, approximately 97% seen once. In regard to this clone: Its antigen is currently unknown.

CDR1 is LNHDA, CDR2 SQIVND, per germline (reference sequence). V shed 9 bases, J shed 2 bases, and the junction held 7 bases outside the gene matches. This CDR3 spans 13 amino acids. V and J are TRBV19 and TRBJ2-7; the match to TRBD1 covers 7 bases. This TCR derives from a man aged 30 to 45 in good health. The material sequenced was naive CD4+ T cells sorted from blood. Noted subset: CD45RA+ positively selected. The DNA for the CDR3 is TGTGCCAGCGGAACAGGGGCAACCTACGAGCAGTACTTC. Its protein product is CASGTGATYEQYF. Full variable domain (missing parts from reference TRBV19 and TRBJ2-7): DGGITQSPKYLFRKEGQNVTLSCEQNLNHDAMYWYRQDPGQGLRLIYYSQIVNDFQKGDIAEGYSVSREKKESFPLTVTSAQKNPTAFYLCASGTGATYEQYFGPGTRLTVT.